Each of the 2 T cell receptor beta chains below was sequenced from the same sample in a study of T cell repertoires in cytomegalovirus infection. TCRdb independently ran MiXCR on the reads; one entry per CDR3 protein. The table shows about 470,000 distinct CDR3 sequences, with roughly 43% occurring only once. For these receptors, no antigen is known. The material was cultured PBMCs, obtained from culture after CMV antigen stimulation. The receptors derive from a human donor in good health (CMV status not recorded). Some clones in this sample may be carry-over from other donors' samples.

This clonotype was seen a few times. This chain links TRBV7-6 with TRBJ2-5; no firm D call. The CDR3 runs 13 residues. Germline V lookup: CDR1 SGHVS, CDR2 FNYEAQ. Deletions cut 5 bases from V and 4 bases from J, with 11 bases between. CDR3 loop: CASSPLPRETQYF. CDR3 sequence (DNA): TGTGCCAGCAGCCCACTACCGAGAGAGACCCAGTACTTC.

This chain links TRBV4-1 with TRBJ2-7, with a tentative D call TRBD2 (6 bases). V shed 0 bases and J shed 3 bases, with 12 bases lying between them. The CDR3 totals 15 residues. Germline V gene lookup returns CDR1 MGHRA and CDR2 YSYEKL. The CDR3 sequence is CASSQDPGLYYEQYF. CDR3 nucleotides: TGCGCCAGCAGCCAAGACCCGGGACTTTACTACGAGCAGTACTTC.